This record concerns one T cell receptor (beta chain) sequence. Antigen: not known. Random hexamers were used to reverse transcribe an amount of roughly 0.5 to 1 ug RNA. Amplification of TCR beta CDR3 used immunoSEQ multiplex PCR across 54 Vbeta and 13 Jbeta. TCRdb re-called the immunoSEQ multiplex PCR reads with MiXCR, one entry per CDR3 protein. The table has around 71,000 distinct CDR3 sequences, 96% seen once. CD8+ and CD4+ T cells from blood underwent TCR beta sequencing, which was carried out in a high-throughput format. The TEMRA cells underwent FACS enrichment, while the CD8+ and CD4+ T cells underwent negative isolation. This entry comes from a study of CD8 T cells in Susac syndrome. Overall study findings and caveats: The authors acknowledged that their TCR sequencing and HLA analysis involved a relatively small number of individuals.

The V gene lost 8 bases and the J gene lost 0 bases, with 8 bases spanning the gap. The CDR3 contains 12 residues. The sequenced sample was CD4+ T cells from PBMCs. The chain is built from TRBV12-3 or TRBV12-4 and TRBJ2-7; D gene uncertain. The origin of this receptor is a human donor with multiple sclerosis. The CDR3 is CASAGISYEQYF. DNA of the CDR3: TGTGCCAGCGCCGGTATCTCCTACGAGCAGTACTTC.